Listed here is a single T cell receptor (beta chain). The V end was cut by 1 base, the J end by 4 bases, with 16 bases between. Germline CDR1 and CDR2: MGHRA and YSYEKL. This CDR3 region has 16 residues. These data belong to a study of T cells in Graves' hyperthyroidism and ophthalmopathy. Study as a whole: Blood from the periphery was taken at initial diagnosis, before any treatment.

Amplified TCR beta CDR3 regions came from RNA transcripts. Primed by the HTBI set, a first-round RT-PCR was run on the TCR CDR3. Using its own MiXCR run on the multiplex PCR reads, TCRdb lists one record per CDR3 protein. The sample lists about 400,000 distinct CDR3 sequences, around 15% seen once, with 4% to 6.5% in the top ten. Hyperthyroidism, newly diagnosed and lasting under 2 months, affected patients aged 18 to 65. From approximately 9.3 ml of fresh peripheral blood, PBMCs were isolated. The receptor was derived from a woman in her late teens or twenties with Graves' hyperthyroidism. The sequenced sample was blood. The rearrangement links TRBV4-1 to TRBJ1-1, with D perhaps matching TRBD1 (5 bases). The CDR3 spells CASSQVPRRVATEAFF. DNA of the CDR3: TGCGCCAGCAGCCAAGTCCCCCGCAGGGTGGCCACTGAAGCTTTCTTT.